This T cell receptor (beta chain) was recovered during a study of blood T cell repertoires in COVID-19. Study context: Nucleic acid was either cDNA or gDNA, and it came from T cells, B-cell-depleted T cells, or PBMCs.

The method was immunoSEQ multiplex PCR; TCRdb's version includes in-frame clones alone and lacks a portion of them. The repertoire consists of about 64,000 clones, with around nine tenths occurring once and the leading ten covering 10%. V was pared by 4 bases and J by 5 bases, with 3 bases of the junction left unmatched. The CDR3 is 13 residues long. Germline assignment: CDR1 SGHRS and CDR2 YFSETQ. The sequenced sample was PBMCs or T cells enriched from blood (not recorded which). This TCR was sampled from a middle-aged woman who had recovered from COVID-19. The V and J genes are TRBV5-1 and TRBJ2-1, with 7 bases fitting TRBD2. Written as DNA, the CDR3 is TGCGCCAGCAGCGGGGGGGAGGACAATGAGCAGTTCTTC. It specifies CASSGGEDNEQFF.